A selection of T cell receptor beta chains follows, all from one sample in a study of blood T cells in healthy people across ages. Via MiXCR, TCRdb re-called the 5' RACE reads, giving one row per CDR3 protein. Altogether over a million distinct CDR3 sequences are present, around 55% being singletons, with the ten largest covering 6.7%. Source material: blood. The receptor source for this set is a man aged 18 to 29 in good health. CDR3s include the opening cysteine and the closing phenylalanine or tryptophan. The D gene is left open where the match is weak. Clone size is shown for a subset of rows, as once, few, many or a class of expanded clone.

>TRBJ2-5|TRBV20-1|NA|NA
TGCAGTGCTCCCAGGACAGTTCGGGGGGAGACCCAGTACTTC
CSAPRTVRGETQYF
>TRBJ2-1|TRBV4-2|NA|TRBD2
TGTGCCAGCAGCTTCCCTAGCGGGGCGGGCAATGAGCAGTTCTTC
CASSFPSGAGNEQFF
>TRBJ2-1|TRBV4-2|few|TRBD2
TGTGCCAGCAGCCAGGCCCTAGCGGGGGGCAAGGATGAGCAGTTCTTC
CASSQALAGGKDEQFF
>TRBJ2-3|TRBV6-6|NA|TRBD1
TGTGCCAGCAGCCTTCCTTACAGGGGCAGCACAGATACGCAGTATTTT
CASSLPYRGSTDTQYF
>TRBJ1-2|TRBV29-1|few|NA
TGCAGCGTCTCGACAGGACGAGGCTACACCTTC
CSVSTGRGYTF
>TRBJ2-1|TRBV25-1|NA|NA
TGTGCCAGCAGTGATCTTCTCCCGACAGAGAGCTCCTACAATGAGCAGTTCTTC
CASSDLLPTESSYNEQFF
>TRBJ2-3|TRBV20-1|few|TRBD2
TGCAGTGCTAGAGGGACTAGGGTTACGGATACGCAGTATTTT
CSARGTRVTDTQYF
>TRBJ2-1|TRBV7-4|NA|NA
TGTGCCAGCAATCGGGTCGGCCGGGGGACCTACAATGAGCAGTTCTTC
CASNRVGRGTYNEQFF
>TRBJ2-5|TRBV19|NA|TRBD1
TGTGCCAGTACAGACAGGGGGCTCAGAGAGACCCAGTACTTC
CASTDRGLRETQYF
>TRBJ2-5|TRBV20-1|NA|NA
TGCAGTGCCAGGACAGAAGAGACCCAGTACTTC
CSARTEETQYF
>TRBJ2-7|TRBV6-1|NA|NA
TGTGCCAGCAGTGAAAAGGGAACAGGGTCCTACGAGCAGTACTTC
CASSEKGTGSYEQYF
>TRBJ2-5|TRBV4-1|NA|TRBD2
TGCGCCAGCAGCCAAGATCCGGGAAGACTAGCACAAGAGACCCAGTACTTC
CASSQDPGRLAQETQYF
>TRBJ1-2|TRBV7-2|NA|NA
TGTGCCAGCAGCCTAGACAGCAACCCAACCTATGGCTACACCTTC
CASSLDSNPTYGYTF
>TRBJ2-7|TRBV4-1|NA|TRBD2
TGCGCCAGCAGCCCTTTAGCGGGAGGGCCAGGCGAGCAGTACTTC
CASSPLAGGPGEQYF
>TRBJ2-5|TRBV7-2|NA|TRBD2
TGTGCCAGCAGCTCCGGGACTAGCCCCTCCTGGGGCACCTCGGGGACCCAGTACTTC
CASSSGTSPSWGTSGTQYF
>TRBJ2-1|TRBV4-2|NA|TRBD2
TGTGCCAGCAGCCCCTACAAGACTAGCGGGGCTTACAATGAGCAGTTCTTC
CASSPYKTSGAYNEQFF
>TRBJ2-7|TRBV5-1|NA|NA
TGCGCCAGCAGCTTGGTAGGGGTCGGCTACGAGCAGTACTTC
CASSLVGVGYEQYF
>TRBJ1-6|TRBV6-6|NA|NA
TGTGCCTGCCGGGACGGGCCGTATAATTCACCCCTCCACTTT
CACRDGPYNSPLHF
>TRBJ2-1|TRBV29-1|NA|TRBD2
TGCAGCGCCTGCGATAGCGGGAGGGGGACCTACAATGAGCAGTTCTTC
CSACDSGRGTYNEQFF
>TRBJ2-5|TRBV12-3/TRBV12-4|few|NA
TGTGCCAGCGGCGAGAGGACTTTTGAGACCCAGTACTTC
CASGERTFETQYF
>TRBJ2-1|TRBV4-1|few|NA
TGCGCCAGCAGCCAAGATAGCGACACCTCCTACAATGAGCAGTTCTTC
CASSQDSDTSYNEQFF
>TRBJ2-5|TRBV4-3|NA|NA
TGCGCCAGCAGCCAAGATAGGGACTCGGGCCAAGAGACCCAGTACTTC
CASSQDRDSGQETQYF
>TRBJ2-3|TRBV12-3/TRBV12-4|NA|NA
TGTGCCAGCAATGGGAACACAGATACGCAGTATTTT
CASNGNTDTQYF
>TRBJ2-7|TRBV20-1|NA|TRBD2
TGCAGTGCTAGAGGACTAGCGGGCCACGAGCAGTACTTC
CSARGLAGHEQYF
>TRBJ2-3|TRBV20-1|NA|TRBD2
TGCAGTGCTAGAGAGGGATTTATAACGGGGGGGAAAAGAAGCAGAGATACGCAGTATTTT
CSAREGFITGGKRSRDTQYF
>TRBJ1-1|TRBV15|NA|NA
TGTGCCACCAGCAGGCTGGTGGGCACTGAAGCTTTCTTT
CATSRLVGTEAFF
>TRBJ2-3|TRBV4-2|NA|TRBD2
TGTGCCAGCAGCCCCACCAATCGACTAGCGGGGAACACAGATACGCAGTATTTT
CASSPTNRLAGNTDTQYF
>TRBJ2-7|TRBV3-1|NA|NA
TGTGCCAGCAGCCAAGATCTCCAGATCTACGAGCAGTACTTC
CASSQDLQIYEQYF
>TRBJ1-4|TRBV25-1|NA|NA
TGTGCCAGCAGTGAATACCGAGGAAGGTCCGGAGAAAAACTGTTTTTT
CASSEYRGRSGEKLFF
>TRBJ1-6|TRBV4-3|NA|TRBD1
TGCGCCAGCAGCCAAGACGCCGGACAGGGGAGCTCTGATAATTCACCCCTCCACTTT
CASSQDAGQGSSDNSPLHF
>TRBJ2-5|TRBV4-1|NA|NA
TGCGCCAGCAGCCAAGAGGAGGTTGGGGAGACCCAGTACTTC
CASSQEEVGETQYF
>TRBJ2-7|TRBV3-1|NA|TRBD1
TGTGCCAGCCGTGGACAGGACCGCTACGAGCAGTACTTC
CASRGQDRYEQYF
>TRBJ2-4|TRBV7-9|NA|NA
TGTGCCAGCAGCTTAGCCCTCGAACAGGTCCCAAGGTGGAACATTCAGTACTTC
CASSLALEQVPRWNIQYF
>TRBJ1-5|TRBV20-1|NA|NA
TGCAGTGCTAGAGATCCGGAGGGGATCAATCAGCCCCAGCATTTT
CSARDPEGINQPQHF
>TRBJ2-3|TRBV6-1|NA|TRBD2
TGTGCCAGCAGGGATAGCGGGAGCGTCCGGGATACGCAGTATTTT
CASRDSGSVRDTQYF
>TRBJ2-7|TRBV27|NA|NA
TGTGCCAGCGCAGGGCGTACCTCCTACGAGCAGTACTTC
CASAGRTSYEQYF
>TRBJ1-1|TRBV6-1|few|NA
TGTGCCAGCAGACCACCCAACAAAGGCGTAGCAAGCACTGAAGCTTTCTTT
CASRPPNKGVASTEAFF
>TRBJ1-2|TRBV29-1|NA|NA
TGCAGCGTACAGGGAGGTCCCTATGGCTACACCTTC
CSVQGGPYGYTF
>TRBJ2-7|TRBV29-1|few|TRBD1
TGCAGCGCGGGACAGTCGAAAATCTACGAGCAGTACTTC
CSAGQSKIYEQYF
>TRBJ2-4|TRBV12-3/TRBV12-4|NA|NA
TGTGCCACCACTCCTTTAGCCGGGGACATTCAGTACTTC
CATTPLAGDIQYF
>TRBJ2-5|TRBV5-1|few|TRBD2
TGCGCCAGCAGCCCGGGAGCGGGGGGCTCGAGTGAGACCCAGTACTTC
CASSPGAGGSSETQYF
>TRBJ2-1|TRBV20-1|few|NA
TGCAGTGTCATCGGGGAGCACTCCTACAATGAGCAGTTCTTC
CSVIGEHSYNEQFF
>TRBJ2-1|TRBV5-1|NA|NA
TGCGCCAGCAGCTTGGAGGGGGACCGATACAATGAGCAGTTCTTC
CASSLEGDRYNEQFF
>TRBJ2-1|TRBV29-1|NA|NA
TGCAGCGTTATTGGGTTAGAAGAGCAGTTCTTC
CSVIGLEEQFF